This T cell receptor beta chain was captured in a study of early T cells in non-severe SARS-CoV-2 infection listed by TCRdb under 2021. A note on the overall study: Because TCR sequencing relied on bulk RNA taken from unsorted whole blood, pairing of alpha and beta chains was not possible.

The study was a case-control design nested within a healthcare worker cohort in London, UK, with weekly nasopharyngeal swab PCR tests and blood sampling. Healthcare workers were enrolled in the week of the UK lockdown, from 23 to 31 March 2020, and were followed every week for up to 16 weeks. The library was obtained by 5' RACE. This sample was sequenced with a NextSeq 500. The TCR library protocol attached unique molecular identifiers to individual cDNA molecules to correct for sequencing error and PCR bias. Both TCR alpha and beta chains were sequenced, and tight co-correlation was observed between alpha and beta sequence abundances in each sample. Per the original workflow: V gene, J gene and CDR3 annotation of TCR sequences was performed with Decombinator V4. Expanded TCRs were defined as changing significantly between any two time points under a Poisson model with p below 0.0001. TCR abundances were normalised to the total number of TCRs sequenced in each sample and reported as counts per million. MAIT TCRs were defined by TRAV1-2 paired with TRAJ12, TRAJ20 or TRAJ33, and iNKT TCRs by TRAV10 paired with TRAJ18. VDJdb, accessed 1 November 2021, was searched for CMV, EBV and SARS-CoV-2 annotated TCRs, excluding TCRs annotated for multiple antigens. The public reads were reprocessed in TCRdb via fastp at Q25 and MiXCR, keeping in-frame beta chains. Records with the same CDR3 protein are collapsed into one entry carrying the most frequent genes and DNA. These V and J calls rely on TCRdb rather than the paper's analysis. The sample records around 92,000 distinct CDR3 sequences, approximately 11% of which are singletons. The ten largest clones represent around 5.1% of the sample.

On the study overall, not on this receptor specifically: VDJdb matching was skewed toward anti-spike CD8 responses, so virus-specific expansions were likely underestimated and private and CD4 specificities were missed.

For this clonotype: It lacks a known antigen. No much larger clone exists at a distance of one base, and base qualities are not known.

Clipping removes 0 bases from V and 0 bases from J, with 3 as the unmatched junction base count. CDR1 LGHDT and CDR2 YNNKEL were looked up in the germline V gene (reference sequence). From the cysteine through the phenylalanine, the CDR3 covers 16 amino acids. Of all the DNA, just the CDR3 is kept, 48 bases in frame from base 1. The rearrangement combines TRBV3-1 with TRBJ1-2; TRBD1 lines up with 8 middle nucleotides. This receptor was obtained from an adult who was a healthcare worker with PCR-confirmed SARS-CoV-2 infection or an uninfected control (not recorded which). The material sequenced was whole blood. Here is the DNA: TGTGCCAGCAGCCAAGACGGACAGGGCTCTAACTATGGCTACACCTTC. It specifies CASSQDGQGSNYGYTF.